This record looks at one TCR beta chain sequence and its context. The entry originates in a study of blood T cell repertoires in COVID-19. As for the study in general: The United States, Italy and Spain supplied acute and convalescent COVID-19 samples.

In the original processing: Reference gene primer amplification in the assay estimated nucleated cell counts. Some clones are missing from TCRdb's copy, which holds only in-frame ones; the method was immunoSEQ multiplex PCR. The DNA was the basis for D and trimming; V, J and clone size are from that table. The sample lists about 100,000 clones, about 85% occurring once. Sample: peripheral blood. This receptor was taken from a woman aged 70-85 years with active or convalescent COVID-19.

The CDR3 bases are TGTGCCAGCAGTAACAGGGGGCCCGGGGAGCTGTTTTTT. As protein: CASSNRGPGELFF. The genes are TRBV28 and TRBJ2-2, with 9 bases fitting TRBD1. V trimming: 5 bases; J trimming: 6 bases; junction bases outside the gene matches: 1. The CDR3 has 13 residues. The germline gives CDR1 MDHEN, CDR2 SYDVKM.